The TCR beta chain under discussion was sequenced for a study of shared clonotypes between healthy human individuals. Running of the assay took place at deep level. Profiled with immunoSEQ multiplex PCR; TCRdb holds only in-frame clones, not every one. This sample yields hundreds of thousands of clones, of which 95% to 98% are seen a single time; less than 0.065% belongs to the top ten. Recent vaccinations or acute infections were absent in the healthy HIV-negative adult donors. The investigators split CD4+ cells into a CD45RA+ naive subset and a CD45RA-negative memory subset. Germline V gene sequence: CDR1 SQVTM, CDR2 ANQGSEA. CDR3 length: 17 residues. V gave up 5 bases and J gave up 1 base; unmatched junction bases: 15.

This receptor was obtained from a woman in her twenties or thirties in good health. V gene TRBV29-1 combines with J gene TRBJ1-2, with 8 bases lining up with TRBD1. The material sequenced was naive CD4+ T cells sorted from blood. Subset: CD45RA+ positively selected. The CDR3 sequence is CSVYKDRGGVINYGYTF. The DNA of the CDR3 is TGCAGCGTTTACAAAGACAGGGGAGGGGTCATTAACTATGGCTACACCTTC.